This T cell receptor (beta chain) appears in the sequencing data of a study of T cell repertoires in cytomegalovirus infection. Study at large: As its CMV epitopes, the study selected recently identified HLA-C-restricted and well-studied HLA-B-restricted targets. Public TCR beta signature analysis indicated the presence of both CMV infection and matching HLA type.

From the reads, TCRdb called clonotypes with MiXCR, one entry per CDR3 protein. Of approximately 990,000 distinct CDR3 sequences in the sample, roughly 30% are singletons; the top ten hold about an eighth. Germline V gene sequence: CDR1 SGDLS, CDR2 YYNGEE. V shed 3 bases and J shed 4 bases, with 13 bases lying between them. The CDR3 spans 15 residues. There are a few counts of this clonotype. Its antigen is unidentified. General observations from the study: The ex vivo response was dominated by HLA-C-restricted CMV-specific TCR beta clonotypes.

Sample: cultured CD8+ T cells from PBMCs, taken from culture after CMV antigen stimulation. The TCR sequence derives from a human donor in good health (CMV status not recorded). Some clones in this sample may be carry-over from other donors' samples. The chain couples TRBV9 to TRBJ1-4; no definite D call. The CDR3 loop is CASSDGVADNEKLFF. The CDR3 nucleotides read TGTGCCAGCAGCGACGGGGTGGCGGATAATGAAAAACTGTTTTTT.